This TCR beta chain was identified in a study of beta chain features in type 1 diabetes. Study-wide background: Sorted cells numbering approximately 110,000,000 were examined across all samples.

Sequencing targeted expressed TCRB transcripts, as all isolated RNA had been reverse transcribed. Clones were sequenced by immunoSEQ multiplex PCR, and TCRdb holds only the in-frame ones, with some missing. The sample consists of some 220,000 clones, approximately 11% of them appearing once. This clone appeared a few times. The CDR3 is 13 amino acids. Germline CDR1 SGHTA, CDR2 FQGNSA. Unmatched junction bases numbered 3, after V lost 5 bases and J lost 5 bases. This sequence was found in a man in his late teens or twenties in good health. Sequenced material: central memory CD4+ T cells from blood. The chain has TRBV7-2 and TRBJ1-5; 7 positions agree with TRBD1. CDR3 protein: CASSLTGDQPQHF. For the CDR3, the DNA is TGTGCCAGCAGCCTAACAGGGGATCAGCCCCAGCATTTT.